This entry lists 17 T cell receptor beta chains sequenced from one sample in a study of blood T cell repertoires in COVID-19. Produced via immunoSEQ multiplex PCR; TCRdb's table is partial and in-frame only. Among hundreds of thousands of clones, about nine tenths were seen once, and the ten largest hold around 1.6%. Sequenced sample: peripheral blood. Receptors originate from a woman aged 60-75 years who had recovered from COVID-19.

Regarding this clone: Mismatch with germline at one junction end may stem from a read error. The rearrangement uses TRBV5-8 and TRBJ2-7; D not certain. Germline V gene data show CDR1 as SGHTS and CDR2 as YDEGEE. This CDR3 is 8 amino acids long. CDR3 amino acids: CASSLRDF. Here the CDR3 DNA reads TGTGCCAGCAGCTTGCGGGACTTC.

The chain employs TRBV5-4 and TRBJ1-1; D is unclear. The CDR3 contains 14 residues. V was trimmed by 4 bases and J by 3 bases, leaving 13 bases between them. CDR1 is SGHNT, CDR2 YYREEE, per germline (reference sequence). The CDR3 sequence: CASSGDTRYTEAFF. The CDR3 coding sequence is TGTGCCAGCAGCGGTGACACCCGTTACACTGAAGCTTTCTTT. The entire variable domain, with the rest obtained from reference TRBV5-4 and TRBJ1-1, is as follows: ETGVTQSPTHLIKTRGQQVTLRCSSQSGHNTVSWYQQALGQGPQFIFQYYREEENGRGNFPPRFSGLQFPNYSSELNVNALELDDSALYLCASSGDTRYTEAFFGQGTRLTVV.

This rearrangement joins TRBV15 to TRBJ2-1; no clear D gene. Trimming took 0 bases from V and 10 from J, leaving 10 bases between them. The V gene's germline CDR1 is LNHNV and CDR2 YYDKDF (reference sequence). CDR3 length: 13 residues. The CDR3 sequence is CATSRDRVSEQFF. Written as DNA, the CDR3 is TGTGCCACCAGCAGAGATCGAGTATCGGAGCAGTTCTTC. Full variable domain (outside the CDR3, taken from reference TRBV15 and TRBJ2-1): DAMVIQNPRYQVTQFGKPVTLSCSQTLNHNVMYWYQQKSSQAPKLLFHYYDKDFNNEADTPDNFQSRRPNTSFCFLDIRSPGLGDTAMYLCATSRDRVSEQFFGPGTRLTVL.

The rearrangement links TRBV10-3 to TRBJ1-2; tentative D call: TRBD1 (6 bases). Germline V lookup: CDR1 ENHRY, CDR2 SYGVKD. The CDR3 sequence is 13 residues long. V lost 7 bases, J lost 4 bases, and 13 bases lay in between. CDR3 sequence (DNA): TGTGCCATCACCTCCGACAGGAGCTATGGCTACACCTTC. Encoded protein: CAITSDRSYGYTF.

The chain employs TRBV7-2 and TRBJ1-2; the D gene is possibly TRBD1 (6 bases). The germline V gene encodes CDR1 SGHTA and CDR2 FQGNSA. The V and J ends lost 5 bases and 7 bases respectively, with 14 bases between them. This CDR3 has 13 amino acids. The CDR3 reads CASSAGGASGYTF. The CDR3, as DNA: TGTGCCAGCAGCGCCGGGGGGGCAAGTGGCTACACCTTC.

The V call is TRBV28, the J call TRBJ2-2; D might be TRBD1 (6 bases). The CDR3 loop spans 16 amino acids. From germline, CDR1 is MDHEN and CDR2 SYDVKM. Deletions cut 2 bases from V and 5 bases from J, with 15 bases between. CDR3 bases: TGTGCCAGCAGTTTAAGCAGGGGCGGTGGGACCGGGGAGCTGTTTTTT. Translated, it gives CASSLSRGGGTGELFF.

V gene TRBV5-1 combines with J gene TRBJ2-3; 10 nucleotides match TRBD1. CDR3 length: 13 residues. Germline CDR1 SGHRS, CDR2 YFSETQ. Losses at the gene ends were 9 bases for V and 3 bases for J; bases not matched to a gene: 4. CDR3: CATRTGGTDTQYF. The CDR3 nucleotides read TGCGCCACTCGGACAGGGGGAACAGATACGCAGTATTTT.

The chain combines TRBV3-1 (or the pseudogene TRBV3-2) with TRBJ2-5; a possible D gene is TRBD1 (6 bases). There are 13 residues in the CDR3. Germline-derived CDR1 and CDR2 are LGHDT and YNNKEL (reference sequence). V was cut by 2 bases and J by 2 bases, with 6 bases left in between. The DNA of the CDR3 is TGTGCCAGCAGCCAACAGGGGCAAGAGACCCAGTACTTC. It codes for CASSQQGQETQYF.

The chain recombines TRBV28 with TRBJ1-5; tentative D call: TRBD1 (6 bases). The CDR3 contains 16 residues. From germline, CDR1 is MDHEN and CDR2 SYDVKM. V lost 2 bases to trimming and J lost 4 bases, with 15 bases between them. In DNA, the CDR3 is TGTGCCAGCAGTTTAGTCGGGGGGGCTAGGAATCAGCCCCAGCATTTT. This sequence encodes CASSLVGGARNQPQHF.

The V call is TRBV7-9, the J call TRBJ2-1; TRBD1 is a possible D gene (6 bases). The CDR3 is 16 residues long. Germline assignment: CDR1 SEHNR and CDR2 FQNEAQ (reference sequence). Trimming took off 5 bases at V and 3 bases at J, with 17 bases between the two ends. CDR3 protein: CASSPLIGTHYNEQFF. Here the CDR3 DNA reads TGTGCCAGCAGCCCATTAATTGGGACACACTACAATGAGCAGTTCTTC.

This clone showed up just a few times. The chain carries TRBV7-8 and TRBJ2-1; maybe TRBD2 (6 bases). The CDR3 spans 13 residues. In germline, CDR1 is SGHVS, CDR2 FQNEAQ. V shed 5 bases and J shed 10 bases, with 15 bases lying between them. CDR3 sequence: CASSPLGGWEQFF. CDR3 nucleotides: TGTGCCAGCAGCCCCCTTGGAGGGTGGGAGCAGTTCTTC.

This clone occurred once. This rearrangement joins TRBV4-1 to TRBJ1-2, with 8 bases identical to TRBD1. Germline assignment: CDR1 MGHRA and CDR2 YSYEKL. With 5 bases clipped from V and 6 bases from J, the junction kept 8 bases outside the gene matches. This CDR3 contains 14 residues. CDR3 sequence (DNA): TGCGCCAGCAGCATAGCGACAGGGGCGGATGGCTACACCTTC. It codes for CASSIATGADGYTF.

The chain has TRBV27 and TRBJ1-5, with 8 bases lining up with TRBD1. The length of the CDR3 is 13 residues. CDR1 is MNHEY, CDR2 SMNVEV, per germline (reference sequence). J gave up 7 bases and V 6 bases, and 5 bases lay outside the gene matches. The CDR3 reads CASRRGTGQPQHF. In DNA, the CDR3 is TGTGCCAGCAGGAGGGGGACAGGACAGCCCCAGCATTTT.

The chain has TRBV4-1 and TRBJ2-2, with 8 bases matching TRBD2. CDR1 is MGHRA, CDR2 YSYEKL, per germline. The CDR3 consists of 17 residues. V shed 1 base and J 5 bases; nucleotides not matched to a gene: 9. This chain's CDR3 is CASSQARVLAGTGELFF. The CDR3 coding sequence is TGCGCCAGCAGCCAAGCTCGCGTGTTAGCGGGGACCGGGGAGCTGTTTTTT.

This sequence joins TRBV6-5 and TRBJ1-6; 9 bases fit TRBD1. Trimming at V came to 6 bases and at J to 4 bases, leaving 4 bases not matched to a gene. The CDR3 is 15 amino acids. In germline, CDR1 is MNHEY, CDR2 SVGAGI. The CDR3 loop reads CASRDRGIYNSPLHF. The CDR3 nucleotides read TGTGCCAGCAGGGACAGGGGAATATATAATTCACCCCTCCACTTT.

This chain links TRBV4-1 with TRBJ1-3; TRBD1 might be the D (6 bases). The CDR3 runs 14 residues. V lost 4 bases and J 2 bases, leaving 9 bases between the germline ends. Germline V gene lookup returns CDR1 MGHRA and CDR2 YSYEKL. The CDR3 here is CASSPRDTGNTIYF. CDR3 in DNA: TGCGCCAGCAGCCCGAGGGACACTGGAAACACCATATATTTT.

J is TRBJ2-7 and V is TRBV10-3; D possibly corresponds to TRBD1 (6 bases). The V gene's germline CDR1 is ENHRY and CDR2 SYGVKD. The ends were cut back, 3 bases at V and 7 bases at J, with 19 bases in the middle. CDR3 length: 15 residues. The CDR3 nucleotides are TGTGCCATCAGTGAAAAGCAGGGGACGATTTGGGAGCAGTACTTC. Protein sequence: CAISEKQGTIWEQYF.